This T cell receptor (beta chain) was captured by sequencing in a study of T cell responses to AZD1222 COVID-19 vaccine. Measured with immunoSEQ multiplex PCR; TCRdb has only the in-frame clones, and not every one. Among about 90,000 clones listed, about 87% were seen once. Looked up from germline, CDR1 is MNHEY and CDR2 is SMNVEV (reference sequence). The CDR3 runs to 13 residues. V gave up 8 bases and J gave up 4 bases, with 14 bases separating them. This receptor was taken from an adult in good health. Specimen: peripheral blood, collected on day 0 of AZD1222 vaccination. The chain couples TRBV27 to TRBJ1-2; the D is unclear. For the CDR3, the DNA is TGTGCCAGCTCCTTTGCAGGCTTCTATGGCTACACCTTC. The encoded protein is CASSFAGFYGYTF.